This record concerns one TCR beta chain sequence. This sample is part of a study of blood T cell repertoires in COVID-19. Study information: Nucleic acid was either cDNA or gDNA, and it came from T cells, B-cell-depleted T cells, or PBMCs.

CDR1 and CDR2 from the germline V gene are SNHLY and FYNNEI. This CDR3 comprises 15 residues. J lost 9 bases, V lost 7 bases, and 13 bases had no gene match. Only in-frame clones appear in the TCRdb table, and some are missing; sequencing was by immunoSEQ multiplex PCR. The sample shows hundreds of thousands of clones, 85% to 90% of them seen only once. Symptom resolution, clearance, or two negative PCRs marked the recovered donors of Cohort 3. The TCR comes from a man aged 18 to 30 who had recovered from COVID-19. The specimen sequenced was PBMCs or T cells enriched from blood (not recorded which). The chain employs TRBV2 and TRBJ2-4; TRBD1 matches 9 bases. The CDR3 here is CASNSGNRGPGIQYF. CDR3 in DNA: TGTGCCAGCAACTCTGGAAACAGGGGGCCGGGCATTCAGTACTTC.